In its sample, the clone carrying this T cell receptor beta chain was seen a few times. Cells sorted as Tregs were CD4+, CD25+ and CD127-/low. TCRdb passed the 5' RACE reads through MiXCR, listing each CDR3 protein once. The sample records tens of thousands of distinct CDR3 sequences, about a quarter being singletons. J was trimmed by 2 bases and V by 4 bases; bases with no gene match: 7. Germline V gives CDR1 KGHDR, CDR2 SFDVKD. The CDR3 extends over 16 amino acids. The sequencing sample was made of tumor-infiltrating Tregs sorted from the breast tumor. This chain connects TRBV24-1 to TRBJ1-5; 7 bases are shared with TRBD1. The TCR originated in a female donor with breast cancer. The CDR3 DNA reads TGTGCCACCAGTGACCGATCAGGGGGTGGCAATCAGCCCCAGCATTTT. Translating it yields CATSDRSGGGNQPQHF.